What follows are 3 T cell receptor beta chains derived from one specimen sequenced in a study of early T cells in non-severe SARS-CoV-2 infection. One entry per CDR3 protein, called by TCRdb with MiXCR from the 5' RACE reads. The data show fewer than 65,000 distinct CDR3 sequences, with 8.5% to 9.5% seen just once and 1.2% held by the top ten. Sequences were obtained from whole blood. The receptors stem from an adult who was a healthcare worker with PCR-confirmed SARS-CoV-2 infection or an uninfected control (not recorded which).

The chain links TRBV21-1 to TRBJ2-7. TRBV21-1 is an annotated pseudogene. CDR3 length: 15 residues. CDR3 sequence: CASSRGRGSSYEQYV. Written as DNA, the CDR3 is TGTGCCAGCAGCCGGGGTCGCGGAAGCTCCTACGAGCAGTACGTC.

This clonotype was observed many times. The chain's CDR3 is CASSRGVGKARGYTF. For the CDR3, the DNA is TGTGCCAGCAGCCGAGGGGTCGGGAAGGCAAGAGGCTACACCTTC. V usage is TRBV12-3 or TRBV12-4 and J usage is TRBJ1-2; possible D gene TRBD1, 5 bases. The V and J ends lost 6 bases and 8 bases respectively, with 22 bases between them. CDR3 length: 15 residues.

The chain is built from TRBV20-1 and TRBJ1-1; 8 bases line up with TRBD1. This CDR3 has 15 residues. V shed 3 bases, J shed 6 bases, and the junction held 12 bases outside the gene matches. Germline-derived CDR1 and CDR2 are DFQATT and SNEGSKA (reference sequence). The CDR3 is CSASPTQGDTSEAFF. CDR3 sequence (DNA): TGCAGTGCTAGCCCTACACAGGGGGATACTTCTGAAGCTTTCTTT.